This TCR beta chain is from a study of cytomegalovirus exposure and HLA in healthy donors. Findings and caveats of the study: Previous analysis showed most TCR beta V segments were productive about 87% or about 30% of the time. Among donors in an Asian-associated ancestry cluster, a later analysis reportedly found fewer N-insertions than the approximately 670-donor mean. TCR association rates varied by HLA locus in a later analysis, with DRB1 highest and HLA-C lowest.

The J segment lost 2 bases and the V segment lost 3 bases, leaving 4 bases of the junction unmatched. CDR1 and CDR2 (germline): SNHLY, FYNNEI. The CDR3 covers 14 residues. This cohort consisted of healthy bone marrow donors. Comments on this clone: Its specificity is unknown.

A multiplex PCR was run with 60 Vbeta primers and 13 Jbeta primers. Profiled with immunoSEQ multiplex PCR; TCRdb holds only in-frame clones, not every one. The top ten clones hold 2.1% of a sample with 100,000 or so clones, about 88% of them seen once. The TCR was taken from a young man in good health and CMV-seronegative. This chain connects TRBV2 to TRBJ2-7; 7 bases line up with TRBD2. Specimen: PBMCs. The CDR3 DNA reads as TGTGCCAGCAGTGAGCGGGAGACCGCCTACGAGCAGTACTTC. Its protein is CASSERETAYEQYF.